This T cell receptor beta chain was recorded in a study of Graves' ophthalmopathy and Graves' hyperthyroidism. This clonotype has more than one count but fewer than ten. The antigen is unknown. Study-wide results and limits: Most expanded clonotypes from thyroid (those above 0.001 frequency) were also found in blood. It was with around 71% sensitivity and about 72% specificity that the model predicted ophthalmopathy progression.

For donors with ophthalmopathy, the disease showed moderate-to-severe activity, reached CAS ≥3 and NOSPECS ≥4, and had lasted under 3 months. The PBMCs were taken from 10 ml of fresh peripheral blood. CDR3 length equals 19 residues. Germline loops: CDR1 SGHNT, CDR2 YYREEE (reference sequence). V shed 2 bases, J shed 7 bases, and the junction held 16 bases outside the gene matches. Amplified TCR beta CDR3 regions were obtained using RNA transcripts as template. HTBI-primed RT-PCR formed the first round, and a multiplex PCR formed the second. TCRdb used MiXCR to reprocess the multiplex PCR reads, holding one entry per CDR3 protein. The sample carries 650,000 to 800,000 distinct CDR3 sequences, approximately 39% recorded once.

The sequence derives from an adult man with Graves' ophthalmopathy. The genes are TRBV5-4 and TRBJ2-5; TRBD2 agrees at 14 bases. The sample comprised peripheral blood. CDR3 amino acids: CASSLGQGGTSGSPRTQYF. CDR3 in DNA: TGTGCCAGCAGCTTAGGGCAGGGGGGGACTAGCGGGAGTCCGAGGACCCAGTACTTC.